A selection of T cell receptor beta chains follows, all from one sample in a study of T cell repertoires in cytomegalovirus infection. Their antigen targets remain unknown. TCRdb recomputed calls from the reads with MiXCR, one row per CDR3 protein. In the table there are 75,000 to 100,000 distinct CDR3 sequences, under 55% of which are singletons. Material: CD8+ T cells from cultured PBMCs, obtained from culture after CMV antigen stimulation. These receptors all stem from a human donor in good health (CMV status not recorded). Some clones in this sample may be carry-over from other donors' samples. Each CDR3 is given with its conserved first and last residue. Fields, in order: D gene, clone size, V gene, CDR3 length, J gene, CDR3 DNA, CDR3 protein. D genes are given only for firm matches. Some rows mark clone size as missing; the rest say once, few, many or name a class of expanded clone.

.,few,TRBV28,16,TRBJ2-3,TGTGCCAGCAGTTCCCGACAGGACGTACGGGCAGATACGCAGTATTTT,CASSSRQDVRADTQYF
TRBD1,few,TRBV19,15,TRBJ1-2,TGTGCCAGTAGTAGATCGACGACAGGGGACTATGGCTACACCTTC,CASSRSTTGDYGYTF
.,few,TRBV7-9,16,TRBJ2-4,TGTGCCAGCAGCTCCGACGGGTATCTAGCCAAAAACATTCAGTACTTC,CASSSDGYLAKNIQYF
.,few,TRBV12-5,12,TRBJ1-2,TGTGCTAGTGGTTTGTGGGGGGAAGGCTACACCTTC,CASGLWGEGYTF
.,few,TRBV11-2,15,TRBJ1-2,TGTGCCAGCAGCACTTGGACAGACCCTGATGGGGGCTACACCTTC,CASSTWTDPDGGYTF
.,.,TRBV7-8,16,TRBJ1-4,TGTGCCAGCAGCATAAAACAGGCCCTCACGGATGAAAAACTGTTTTTT,CASSIKQALTDEKLFF
TRBD1,.,TRBV6-6,13,TRBJ2-7,TGTGCCAGCAGTTCGGGACAGACCTACGAGCAGTACTTC,CASSSGQTYEQYF
.,.,TRBV27,13,TRBJ2-1,TGTGCCAGCAGGCATGGACCCTACAATGAGCAGTTCTTC,CASRHGPYNEQFF
.,few,TRBV4-1,15,TRBJ2-7,TGCGCCAGCAGCCAAGATGGGGGCGGGTTCTACGAGCAGTACTTC,CASSQDGGGFYEQYF
.,once,TRBV20-1,15,TRBJ2-5,TGCAGTGCTAGGGGGCGAATGCCAGCTCAAGAGACCCAGTACTTC,CSARGRMPAQETQYF
TRBD2,few,TRBV7-6,14,TRBJ2-7,TGTGCCAGCAGCCGACTAGCGGGAGTCTACGAGCAGTACTTC,CASSRLAGVYEQYF
TRBD1,.,TRBV4-1,13,TRBJ1-2,TGCGCCAGCGGGGCAGGGGGCGACTATGGCTACACCTTC,CASGAGGDYGYTF
TRBD1,.,TRBV30,13,TRBJ2-7,TGTGCCTGGAGTGTGGGACAGGCCTACGAGCAGTACTTC,CAWSVGQAYEQYF
TRBD1,.,TRBV28,15,TRBJ1-1,TGTGCCAGCAGTCCGTGGACAGGGATGGACACTGAAGCTTTCTTT,CASSPWTGMDTEAFF
TRBD2,.,TRBV7-3,15,TRBJ2-7,TGTGCCAGCAGCTTAATGGGAGGGGATGCTTACGAGCAGTACTTC,CASSLMGGDAYEQYF
.,.,TRBV6-1,13,TRBJ1-1,TGTGCCAGCAGATTAACTTTAGACGGGGAAGCTTTCTTT,CASRLTLDGEAFF
.,few,TRBV7-8,13,TRBJ2-7,TGTGCCAGCAGCTCGGGCCGCGGCTACGAGCAGTACTTC,CASSSGRGYEQYF
.,.,TRBV29-1,15,TRBJ2-7,TGCAGCGAGCCTGGGGAGGGGGAGTCTTGCTACGAGCAGTACTTC,CSEPGEGESCYEQYF
.,few,TRBV7-6,16,TRBJ2-5,TGTGCCAGCAGCTTTCAAACCCGGCATCATCAAGAGACCCAGTACTTC,CASSFQTRHHQETQYF
TRBD1,many,TRBV7-8,18,TRBJ1-4,TGTGCCAGCAGCCAACCGGAGGACAGGGGGGTTGTGTATGAAAAACTGTTTTTT,CASSQPEDRGVVYEKLFF
.,.,TRBV7-3,14,TRBJ2-1,TGTGCCAGCAGCTTTGGTGGGGGCTACAATGAGCAGTTCTTC,CASSFGGGYNEQFF
.,few,TRBV27,14,TRBJ1-2,TGTGCCAGCACCCACCGCGGGGGCAACTATGGCTACACCTTC,CASTHRGGNYGYTF
.,few,TRBV11-1,16,TRBJ1-2,TGTGCCAGCAGCTTCACTTCACCGCCGACAGATTATGGCTACACCTTC,CASSFTSPPTDYGYTF
.,.,TRBV9,16,TRBJ2-3,TGTGCCAGCAGCGCCTACAGCGGCCCTAGCACAGATACGCAGTATTTT,CASSAYSGPSTDTQYF
TRBD1,.,TRBV7-9,14,TRBJ1-5,TGTGCCAGCAGCTCCACAGGGGCCAATCAGCCCCAGCATTTT,CASSSTGANQPQHF
TRBD1,.,TRBV28,16,TRBJ1-5,TGTACCAGCAGTTTTTTCGGACAGGGAAACAATCAGCCCCAGCATTTT,CTSSFFGQGNNQPQHF
.,.,TRBV2,14,TRBJ2-1,TGTGCCAGCAACCAAGGGGGGCGACACAATGAGCAGTTCTTC,CASNQGGRHNEQFF
.,.,TRBV5-4,13,TRBJ2-3,TGTGCCAGCAGCTTGAGAGATGCGAATACGCAGTATTTT,CASSLRDANTQYF
.,few,TRBV27,12,TRBJ2-1,TGTGCCAGCAGACAAGGAGCGGATGAGCAGTTCTTC,CASRQGADEQFF
.,.,TRBV20-1,14,TRBJ1-1,TGCAGTGCTAGGACGGGGTACAGTGACACTGAAGCTTTCTTT,CSARTGYSDTEAFF
.,few,TRBV15,17,TRBJ1-1,TGTGCCACCAGCAGAGATCAAACAGGGAGAGTACGCACTGAAGCTTTCTTT,CATSRDQTGRVRTEAFF
.,.,TRBV27,12,TRBJ1-6,TGTGCCAGCGGTTCTGGGAATTCACCCCTCCACTTT,CASGSGNSPLHF
TRBD2,.,TRBV7-2,14,TRBJ2-5,TGTGCCAGCAGCTCTCGACTAGCGGGGGAGACCCAGTACTTC,CASSSRLAGETQYF
.,few,TRBV7-6,13,TRBJ1-2,TGTGCCAGCAGCTCGAGGCAGGTCGGTGGCTACACCTTC,CASSSRQVGGYTF
.,few,TRBV7-9,12,TRBJ1-6,TGTGCCAGCAGCGGAGCCAATTCACCCCTCCACTTT,CASSGANSPLHF
TRBD2,few,TRBV7-6,17,TRBJ2-1,TGTGCCAGCAGCTTAGCCCGGGCGGGAGAAGGCTACAATGAGCAGTTCTTC,CASSLARAGEGYNEQFF
TRBD1,.,TRBV6-5,14,TRBJ2-7,TGTGCCAGCAGTTACAGGGACAGGGACTACGAGCAGTACTTC,CASSYRDRDYEQYF
TRBD2,.,TRBV25-1,13,TRBJ2-1,TGTGCCAGCAGTGAGAGGGGAGCGGGAAAGCAGTTCTTC,CASSERGAGKQFF
.,.,TRBV11-2,15,TRBJ1-1,TGTGCCATCAGTCCGGGCTCGTTCGGGAACACTGAAGCTTTCTTT,CAISPGSFGNTEAFF
.,.,TRBV10-3,14,TRBJ2-7,TGTGCCATCAGTGAGTCCGGGAGACTCTACGAGCAGTACTTC,CAISESGRLYEQYF
TRBD1,few,TRBV7-2,16,TRBJ1-2,TGTGCCAGCAGCTCCTCACGGGACAGGGTCTCCTATGGCTACACCTTC,CASSSSRDRVSYGYTF
.,.,TRBV12-3/TRBV12-4,14,TRBJ1-5,TGTGCCAGCAGTTCCACAGGGTACAATCAGCCCCAGCATTTT,CASSSTGYNQPQHF
.,few,TRBV6-5,14,TRBJ1-3,TGTGCCAGCAGTTACTCGGAGGAATCATCCACCATATATTTT,CASSYSEESSTIYF
TRBD1,.,TRBV7-3,14,TRBJ1-1,TGTGCCAGCAGCGGACAGGGATCGAACACTGAAGCTTTCTTT,CASSGQGSNTEAFF
TRBD2,few,TRBV27,19,TRBJ2-3,TGTGCCAGCAGCTCCACGTCATTAGCGGGAGGGCCTGGCACAGATACGCAGTATTTT,CASSSTSLAGGPGTDTQYF
.,.,TRBV6-1,11,TRBJ2-4,TGTGCCAGCAGGGAAGGGGACATTCAGTACTTC,CASREGDIQYF
.,few,TRBV4-1,14,TRBJ2-5,TGCGCCAGCAGCCAAGATGGGCAGTTAGAGACCCAGTACTTC,CASSQDGQLETQYF
.,.,TRBV15,14,TRBJ2-7,TGTGCCACCAGCAGAGGAGGGTTCTCCTACGAGCAGTACTTC,CATSRGGFSYEQYF
.,once,TRBV7-6,12,TRBJ2-5,TGTGCCAGCAGCTTACAGGGAGAGACCCAGTACTTC,CASSLQGETQYF
.,.,TRBV28,16,TRBJ1-3,TGTGCCAGCAGTTTAGATAGGACAGTAATTGGAAACACCATATATTTT,CASSLDRTVIGNTIYF
.,many,TRBV7-8,17,TRBJ2-5,TGTGCCAGCAGCTTAGGGACGGAAAGGTTCCTCCAAGAGACCCAGTACTTC,CASSLGTERFLQETQYF
TRBD2,.,TRBV19,16,TRBJ2-7,TGTGCCAGTCGACTAGCGGGAGGCCGCAGCTCCTACGAGCAGTACTTC,CASRLAGGRSSYEQYF
TRBD1,few,TRBV10-2,15,TRBJ1-5,TGCGCCAGCAACCATGCAGGGGGGGTAGATCAGCCCCAGCATTTT,CASNHAGGVDQPQHF
TRBD1,.,TRBV7-3,15,TRBJ1-1,TGTGCCAGCAGCCCTATGGGCAGGGGGGACACTGAAGCTTTCTTT,CASSPMGRGDTEAFF
.,once,TRBV13,16,TRBJ2-7,TGTGCCAGCAGCTTCTACCGGGACAACGCCTTGGGAGAGCAGTACTTC,CASSFYRDNALGEQYF